This is a list of T cell receptor beta chains from one sample in a study of T-cell reconstitution after alpha-beta-depleted transplantation in children. MiXCR was run by TCRdb on the PCR reads, yielding one entry per CDR3 protein. This table has about 610,000 distinct CDR3 sequences, 8% to 11% appearing once. The specimen comprised PBMCs from the stem cell graft donor, sampled from the stem cell graft. The receptors derive from a human donor who donated a stem cell graft to a child with acute myeloid leukemia. CDR3s include the opening cysteine and the closing phenylalanine or tryptophan. The order of the fields is V gene, J gene, CDR3 protein.

TRBV20-1	TRBJ2-7	CSATPLKRTTYEQYF
TRBV10-3	TRBJ2-4	CATDPSGRGVNIQYF
TRBV6-1	TRBJ1-6	CASRETTENSPLHF
TRBV2	TRBJ1-1	CASSDGYAEAFF
TRBV12-3/TRBV12-4	TRBJ1-4	CASSDSGVNEKLFF
TRBV7-2	TRBJ1-2	CASSLTGLAGGEF
TRBV6-5	TRBJ1-3	CASRRDFSGNTIYF
TRBV7-9	TRBJ1-1	CASSPSGRTGKNTEAFF
TRBV3-1	TRBJ1-3	CASSQRGGGNTIYF
TRBV12-3/TRBV12-4	TRBJ2-1	CASSRQGPESYNEQFF
TRBV24-1	TRBJ2-7	CATKRTPGGCVYEQYF
TRBV4-2	TRBJ2-2	CASSPLITTGELFF
TRBV29-1	TRBJ2-7	CSVEWGGSFHEQYF
TRBV19	TRBJ2-1	CASTALAGNEQFF
TRBV7-9	TRBJ2-3	CASMITEKPTDTQYF
TRBV29-1	TRBJ2-3	CSVNLSGDTQYF
TRBV7-2	TRBJ1-2	CASSLNRGPDGYTF
TRBV19	TRBJ2-1	CASSIGGKQFF
TRBV28	TRBJ1-6	CASSSGTKNSPLHF
TRBV12-3/TRBV12-4	TRBJ2-5	CASLAAGYETQYF
TRBV20-1	TRBJ1-2	CSARGTGTEFGGYTF
TRBV7-2	TRBJ2-2	CASSPRTGSTGELFF
TRBV3-1	TRBJ2-7	CASSQAGLAAEQYF
TRBV29-1	TRBJ2-7	CSVGGIREGSYEQYF
TRBV29-1	TRBJ2-7	CSVRLAGYEQYF
TRBV4-2	TRBJ2-2	CASSQDERLANTGELFF
TRBV29-1	TRBJ1-5	CSVEGEGTQPQHF
TRBV10-2	TRBJ2-4	CASSESGLAVAKNIQYF
TRBV6-1	TRBJ2-7	CASNKALGEQYF
TRBV11-2	TRBJ1-1	CASSPWGTEAFF
TRBV18	TRBJ2-7	CASSQGAGYEQYF
TRBV2	TRBJ2-7	CAGRTSGSEEQYF
TRBV6-1	TRBJ2-5	CASSPSMQGTQYF
TRBV27	TRBJ2-3	CASSFLLAGSTDTQYF
TRBV7-2	TRBJ2-7	CASSLDGGRSPYEQYF
TRBV9	TRBJ1-1	CASSGYRGTEAFF
TRBV3-1	TRBJ2-5	CASSQDIPSAGRETQYF
TRBV11-1	TRBJ1-1	CASSASEGTEAFF
TRBV7-9	TRBJ2-3	CASSRPGLADTDTQYF
TRBV2	TRBJ1-1	CASSKAPIGEAFF
TRBV4-2	TRBJ2-5	CASSQNTLPRETQYF
TRBV12-3/TRBV12-4	TRBJ1-1	CASTLMATGATGAFF
TRBV25-1	TRBJ2-3	CASSEGTGGNTDTQYF
TRBV6-2/TRBV6-3	TRBJ1-1	CASSFNSVNTEAFF
TRBV27	TRBJ2-1	CASTQGTSGAWYSYNEQFF
TRBV3-1	TRBJ2-1	CASSQRGQGIYNEQFF